The entry below describes one T cell receptor (beta chain). Its specificity is not known. A multiplex PCR was run with 60 Vbeta primers and 13 Jbeta primers. Sequencing was performed with immunoSEQ multiplex PCR; in TCRdb, only in-frame clones are kept and a portion is missing. The table records 50,000 to 70,000 clones, approximately 80% of them present only once. This entry belongs to a study of cytomegalovirus exposure and HLA in healthy donors. Overall study context: A data release that came early held approximately 85 million unique TCRs from HLA-typed donors.

The CDR3 loop spans 17 amino acids. Study outcomes and limitations: In a later analysis, V- and J-gene trimming of beta chains associated with a DCLRE1C missense variant, replicated independently.

What was sequenced was PBMCs. The clonotype was recovered from a girl between 5 and 17 years old in good health and CMV-seropositive. The chain joins TRBV21-1 to TRBJ1-6; the D call of TRBD1 is as the table states it, not checked on the DNA. TRBV21-1 constitutes a pseudogene. CDR3 protein: CASSKALGQSYNSPLHF. DNA for the CDR3: TGTGCCAGCAGCAAAGCTCTGGGACAGTCCTATAATTCACCCCTCCACTTT.